The T cell receptor (beta chain) under discussion was sequenced for a study of cytomegalovirus exposure and HLA in healthy donors. As for the study in general: A prior analysis found about 110 million unique TCR beta sequences from some 200 million T cells. Points from the study as a whole: The study labeled 170 or so TCR beta chains cytomegalovirus-associated. Accurate prediction of HLA-A and HLA-B alleles (for most subjects) was reportedly achieved from TCR beta sequences. It was reported that the classifier diagnosed cytomegalovirus status with high specificity and sensitivity in both the original and validation cohorts.

Germline CDR1 SNHLY, CDR2 FYNNEI. V lost 6 bases, J lost 1 base, and 5 bases stayed unmatched. The CDR3 runs to 15 residues. The PCR was carried out with 60 Vbeta primers and 13 Jbeta primers. The method was immunoSEQ multiplex PCR; TCRdb's version includes in-frame clones alone and lacks a portion of them. The data show about 89,000 clones, with 60% to 80% seen just once and about 3.8% held by the top ten. This clone was detected only once. Its antigen is unknown. This chain links TRBV2 with TRBJ1-1; the match to TRBD1 covers 10 bases. The TCR was taken from a man in his thirties or forties in good health and CMV-seronegative. The specimen was PBMCs. Here the CDR3 DNA reads TGTGCCAGCAGGCGGGGGGACAGGGGGAACACTGAAGCTTTCTTT. It specifies CASRRGDRGNTEAFF. Full variable domain (remainder filled in from reference TRBV2 and TRBJ1-1): EPEVTQTPSHQVTQMGQEVILRCVPISNHLYFYWYRQILGQKVEFLVSFYNNEISEKSEIFDDQFSVERPDGSNFTLKIRSTKLEDSAMYFCASRRGDRGNTEAFFGQGTRLTVV.